A selection of T cell receptor beta chains follows, all from one sample in a study of response to subunit inactivated influenza vaccine. TCRdb independently ran MiXCR on the RT-PCR reads; one entry per CDR3 protein. The table includes 550,000 to 800,000 distinct CDR3 sequences, about 14% detected once. Sequenced material: PBMCs from blood, taken 14 days before vaccination. The receptors stem from a man aged 50-59 years who received an inactivated influenza vaccine. The CDR3 runs from the conserved cysteine through the conserved F or W. The D gene is left open where the match is weak. The listing skips clone size in some rows; elsewhere it reads once, few, many or a size class.

size,J,D,V,DNA,CDR3
few,TRBJ2-1,-,TRBV4-1,TGCGCCAGCAGCCAAGATCTTAGGGTAGGGCGGCAGTTCTTC,CASSQDLRVGRQFF
many,TRBJ2-2,-,TRBV5-6,TGTGCCAGCAACCTACAGAACACCGGGGAGCTGTTTTTT,CASNLQNTGELFF
-,TRBJ1-1,-,TRBV28,TGTGCCAGCACCCTGTGGGTAACCAATGAAGCTTTCTTT,CASTLWVTNEAFF
few,TRBJ2-3,-,TRBV11-2,TGTGCCAGCAGCCAGCTAGGTCTCGAAGATACGCAGTATTTT,CASSQLGLEDTQYF
few,TRBJ2-3,-,TRBV4-2,TGTGCCAGCAGCCCCTTCTCGGCTAGCTCAACCCTCACAGATACGCAGTATTTT,CASSPFSASSTLTDTQYF
few,TRBJ1-5,-,TRBV7-2,TGTGCCAGCAGCTTGGGGGGGTCGAACAATCAGCCCCAGCATTTT,CASSLGGSNNQPQHF
-,TRBJ2-5,-,TRBV5-1,TGCGCCAGCAGCTTGTGGGGGGGCGAAGAGACCCAGTACTTC,CASSLWGGEETQYF
many,TRBJ2-7,TRBD1,TRBV5-1,TGCGCCAGCAGCACAGGGACAGCCTACGAGCAGTACTTC,CASSTGTAYEQYF
few,TRBJ2-1,-,TRBV12-3/TRBV12-4,TGTGCCAGCAGCCGACAGGCGAGCTCCTACAATGAGCAGTTCTTC,CASSRQASSYNEQFF
-,TRBJ2-2,-,TRBV4-3,TGCGCCAGCAGCCCGGACAGCGTGACCGGGGAGCTGTTTTTT,CASSPDSVTGELFF
-,TRBJ2-1,TRBD2,TRBV6-1,TGTGCCAGCAGCTCTAGCGGGGGGAGCACCTACAATGAGCAGTTCTTC,CASSSSGGSTYNEQFF
few,TRBJ2-2,TRBD1,TRBV11-2,TGTGCCAGCAGGGATCCCGGGACAGGGAACACCGGGGAGCTGTTTTTT,CASRDPGTGNTGELFF
many,TRBJ1-4,-,TRBV3-1,TGTGCCAGCAGCCAAGTACTTGCCGAAAAACTGTTTTTT,CASSQVLAEKLFF
few,TRBJ2-5,TRBD1,TRBV20-1,TGCAGTGCTAGACAGGGGGTCGAGACCCAGTACTTC,CSARQGVETQYF
-,TRBJ2-1,-,TRBV4-3,TGCGCCAGCAGCCAAGTGGGGACACCAAACAATGAGCAGTTCTTC,CASSQVGTPNNEQFF
-,TRBJ2-5,TRBD1,TRBV29-1,TGCAGCGTTGTAATACAGGGGAAGACCCAGTACTTC,CSVVIQGKTQYF
few,TRBJ2-3,-,TRBV4-2,TGTGCCAGCAGCCAAGATCCCCACCGCGATACGCAGTATTTT,CASSQDPHRDTQYF
few,TRBJ2-3,-,TRBV27,TGTGCCAGCAGTCCCGCCTGGGCGAACACAGATACGCAGTATTTT,CASSPAWANTDTQYF
-,TRBJ2-5,TRBD2,TRBV12-3/TRBV12-4,TGTGCCAGCAGTCCGCGGGGGGGCGGCAGTGGGACCCAGTACTTC,CASSPRGGGSGTQYF
few,TRBJ2-3,-,TRBV10-3,TGTGCCATCAGTGAGGGGTCCCAGGGAGATACGCAGTATTTT,CAISEGSQGDTQYF
-,TRBJ1-2,-,TRBV4-1,TGCGCCAGCAGCCAAGAAAACGGGGTTAACTATGGCTACACCTTC,CASSQENGVNYGYTF
few,TRBJ2-2,TRBD1,TRBV7-9,TGTGCCAGCAGCTGGGGGACAGGGAGAAGCACCGGGGAGCTGTTTTTT,CASSWGTGRSTGELFF
few,TRBJ2-7,TRBD1,TRBV5-1,TGCGCCAGCAGCTTGACGGTCCCGACAGGGGCCTACGAGCAGTACTTC,CASSLTVPTGAYEQYF
-,TRBJ2-3,-,TRBV4-2,TGTGCCAGCAGCCAGCCCAGCATGGCAGATACGCAGTATTTT,CASSQPSMADTQYF
-,TRBJ2-5,-,TRBV29-1,TGCAGCGTCAGTATCCCCGAGACCCAGTACTTC,CSVSIPETQYF
-,TRBJ1-2,TRBD1,TRBV27,TGTGCCAGCACCCGGACAGGGGATACCTATGGCTACACCTTC,CASTRTGDTYGYTF
-,TRBJ2-5,-,TRBV6-5,TGTGCCAGCAGTTACGGGGGTACAGGGGAGACCCAGTACTTC,CASSYGGTGETQYF
few,TRBJ2-2,-,TRBV6-1,TGTGCCAGCAGGAAACAGACACTTACGAACACCGGGGAGCTGTTTTTT,CASRKQTLTNTGELFF
-,TRBJ1-1,TRBD1,TRBV3-1,TGTGCCAGCACCCTGACAGGGGGTCAATCTGAAGCTTTCTTT,CASTLTGGQSEAFF
-,TRBJ2-1,TRBD2,TRBV20-1,TGCAGTGCTAGACATAGCGGGGGGGCCTACAATGAGCAGTTCTTC,CSARHSGGAYNEQFF
-,TRBJ2-2,TRBD1,TRBV6-1,TGTGCCAGCAGTCCGGACAGGAAGGCCTGGGAGCTGTTTTTT,CASSPDRKAWELFF
-,TRBJ2-3,TRBD1,TRBV7-9,TGTGCCAGCAGCTTGACAGGGCCTAGCACAGATACGCAGTATTTC,CASSLTGPSTDTQYF
-,TRBJ2-2,TRBD1,TRBV11-2,TGTGCCAGCAGGCCAAACAGGGGAATCGCAGGGGAGCTGTTTTTT,CASRPNRGIAGELFF
-,TRBJ1-5,-,TRBV4-1,TGCGCCAGCAGCCGTTGGACCGCGACGGGGGATCAGCCCCAGCATTTT,CASSRWTATGDQPQHF
-,TRBJ2-5,TRBD2,TRBV2,TGTGCCAGCAGAAGACGGACTAGCGGGACCCAAGAGACCCAGTACTTC,CASRRRTSGTQETQYF
many,TRBJ1-5,-,TRBV5-5,TGTGCCAGCAGCTTGGGTCATAGCAATCAGCCCCAGCATTTT,CASSLGHSNQPQHF
few,TRBJ2-3,-,TRBV28,TGTGCCAGCAGCCCCCGCCCCGAGAGGACAGATACGCAGTATTTT,CASSPRPERTDTQYF
-,TRBJ1-5,-,TRBV5-1,TGCGCCAGCAGCTTTCGACAGGTTAGAGATACGCAGCATTTT,CASSFRQVRDTQHF
few,TRBJ2-3,TRBD2,TRBV29-1,TGCAGCGTTGAAGATCCGGCTAGCGGGAGCACAGATACGCAGTATTTT,CSVEDPASGSTDTQYF
-,TRBJ2-2,TRBD1,TRBV12-5,TGTGCTTCAGGAGGACAGGGGTGGACCGGGGAGCTGTTTTTT,CASGGQGWTGELFF
-,TRBJ2-5,TRBD1,TRBV24-1,TGTGCCACCAGTGATCCAGGACAGGGGAAGGTCCAAGAGACCCAGTACTTC,CATSDPGQGKVQETQYF
few,TRBJ1-2,-,TRBV9,TGTGCCAGCAGCGGAGGGTCTTCTACGAACTATGGCTACACCTTC,CASSGGSSTNYGYTF
-,TRBJ2-1,-,TRBV10-3,TGTGCCATCAGTGAGAGACAGCCCCTTTACAATGAGCAGTTCTTC,CAISERQPLYNEQFF
few,TRBJ2-3,-,TRBV9,TGTGCCAGCAGCCCCGGGGGCTCAGGTACAGATACGCAGTATTTT,CASSPGGSGTDTQYF
few,TRBJ2-2,-,TRBV4-2,TGTGCCAGCAGCGCTAGCGTTTCCGGGGAGCTGTTTTTT,CASSASVSGELFF
many,TRBJ2-3,-,TRBV20-1,TGCAGTGCTGTAAGAGTTTGGTTTGAGGGAGAGGGGACAGATACGCAGTATTTT,CSAVRVWFEGEGTDTQYF
-,TRBJ2-5,TRBD1,TRBV7-9,TGTGCCAGCAGCTTAGGGGACAGGGGCGGAGAGACCCAGTACTTC,CASSLGDRGGETQYF
few,TRBJ2-7,-,TRBV12-3/TRBV12-4,TGTGCCAGCAGCCCCCCTTCCCGGCAGGACCTACAGTACTTC,CASSPPSRQDLQYF
few,TRBJ2-3,TRBD2,TRBV5-1,TGCGCCAGCAGCCCCGCGGGGGTTACGCCGGATACGCAGTATTTT,CASSPAGVTPDTQYF
-,TRBJ2-3,-,TRBV6-5,TGTGCCAGCAGTTACGCAGTCGCAGATACGCAGTATTTT,CASSYAVADTQYF